This TCR beta chain was captured in a study of brain metastases from non-small cell lung cancer (dated by TCRdb to the late 2010s). Study-wide context: The study profiled the immune microenvironment of paired resected primary tumors and brain metastases taken from patients with non-small-cell lung cancer. Here is what the overall study found, with its caveats: T-cell infiltration was lower in brain metastases than in primary tumors (P < 0.001). Paired brain metastases and primary tumors largely shared TCR repertoires, although T-cell densities in the metastases were sparse. Compared with the matched primary tumors, around 64% of brain metastases appeared to show expanded T-cell clones.

A total of around 38 patients with non-small-cell lung cancer that had been surgically resected, each with specimens from both a primary tumor and a brain metastasis, made up the cohort. The tumor specimens used were formalin-fixed, paraffin-embedded tissues taken from archives. The library was built by means of the immunoSEQ multiplex PCR assay. Sequencing of the T-cell receptor beta chain repertoire was carried out together with a 770-gene immune expression panel. TCRdb stores this immuneACCESS table with in-frame sequences only. Part of the clones is absent; in the studies checked, under half of the shortfall reflects unresolved V genes, and no reason is known for the rest. In this sample the table shows about 3,200 clones, roughly 79% of which occur a single time. Nearly 7.5% of the sample goes to the ten largest clones. About this clone: Its specific antigen is unknown. No base quality values were provided; no much bigger clone lies one nucleotide off.

This TCR derives from a donor aged 40 or over with non-small cell lung cancer. The sequenced material came from primary lung tumor tissue. Sample cell subset or site, as interpreted from the label and publication: primary lung tumor paired with brain metastasis.

The DNA sequence is given as TGTGCCACCAGTAACCCCACAGCTCAGTTCTTC. The resulting protein is CATSNPTAQFF. The rearrangement combines TRBV24-1 with TRBJ2-1; no D gene can be assigned with confidence. At the junction V is shortened by 6 bases and J by 13 bases, with 12 bases in between. The CDR3 holds 11 amino acids from the cysteine to the phenylalanine. Only the CDR3 region is kept as DNA, spanning 33 bases read in frame from base 1. CDR1 and CDR2 are read off the germline V gene as KGHDR and SFDVKD.